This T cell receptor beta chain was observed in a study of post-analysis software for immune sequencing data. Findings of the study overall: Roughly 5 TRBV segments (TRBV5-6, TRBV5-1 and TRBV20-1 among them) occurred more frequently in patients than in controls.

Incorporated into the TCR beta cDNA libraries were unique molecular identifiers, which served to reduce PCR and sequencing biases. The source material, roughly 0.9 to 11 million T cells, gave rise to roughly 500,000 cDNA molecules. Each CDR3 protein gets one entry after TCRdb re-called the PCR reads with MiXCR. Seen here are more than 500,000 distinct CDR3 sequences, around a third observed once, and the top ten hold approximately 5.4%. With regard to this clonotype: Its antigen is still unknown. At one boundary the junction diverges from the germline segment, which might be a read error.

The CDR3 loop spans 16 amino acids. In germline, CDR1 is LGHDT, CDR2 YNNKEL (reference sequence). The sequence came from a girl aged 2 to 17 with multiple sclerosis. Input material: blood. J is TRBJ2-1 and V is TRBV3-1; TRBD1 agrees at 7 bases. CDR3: CASSQGRGGLGNEQFF. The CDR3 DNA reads TGTGCCAGTAGCCAAGGAAGAGGGGGCCTGGGAAATGAGCAGTTCTTC.